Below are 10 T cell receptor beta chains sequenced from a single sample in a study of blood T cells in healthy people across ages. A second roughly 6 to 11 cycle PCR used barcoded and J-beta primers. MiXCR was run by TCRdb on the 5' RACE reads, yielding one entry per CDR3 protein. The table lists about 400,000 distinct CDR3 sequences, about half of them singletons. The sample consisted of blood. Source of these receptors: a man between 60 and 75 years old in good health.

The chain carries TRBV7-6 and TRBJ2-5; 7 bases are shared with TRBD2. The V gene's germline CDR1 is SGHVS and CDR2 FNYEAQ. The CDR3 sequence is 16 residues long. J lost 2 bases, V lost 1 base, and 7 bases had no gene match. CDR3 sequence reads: CASSLDISSGQETQYF. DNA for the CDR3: TGTGCCAGCAGCTTAGACATCTCTAGCGGACAAGAGACCCAGTACTTC.

For the CDR3, the DNA is TGCAGTGCCAAAAAGGACAGGGGCCTTTACGAGCAGTACTTC. This gives the protein CSAKKDRGLYEQYF. The chain joins TRBV20-1 to TRBJ2-7; 9 positions match TRBD1. The germline V gene encodes CDR1 DFQATT and CDR2 SNEGSKA (reference sequence). V trimming: 6 bases; J trimming: 4 bases; junction bases outside the gene matches: 10. The CDR3 loop spans 14 amino acids.

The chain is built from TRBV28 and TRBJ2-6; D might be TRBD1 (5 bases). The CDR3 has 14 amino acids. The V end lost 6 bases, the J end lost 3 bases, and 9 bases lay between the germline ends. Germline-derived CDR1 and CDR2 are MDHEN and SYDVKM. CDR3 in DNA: TGTGCCAGCAGATCAGGGTATGGGGCCAACGTCCTGACTTTC. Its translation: CASRSGYGANVLTF.

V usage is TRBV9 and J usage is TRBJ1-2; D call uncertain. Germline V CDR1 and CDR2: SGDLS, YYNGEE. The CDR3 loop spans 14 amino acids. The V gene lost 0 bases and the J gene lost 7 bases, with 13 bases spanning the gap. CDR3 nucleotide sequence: TGTGCCAGCAGCGTAGATCGCGCCGTTTCTGGCTACACCTTC. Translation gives CASSVDRAVSGYTF.

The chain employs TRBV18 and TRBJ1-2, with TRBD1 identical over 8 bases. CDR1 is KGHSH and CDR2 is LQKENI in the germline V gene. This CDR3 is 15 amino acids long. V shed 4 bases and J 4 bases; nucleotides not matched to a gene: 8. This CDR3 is CASSLKQGGTYGYTF. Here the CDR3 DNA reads TGTGCCAGCTCACTAAAACAGGGGGGAACCTATGGCTACACCTTC.

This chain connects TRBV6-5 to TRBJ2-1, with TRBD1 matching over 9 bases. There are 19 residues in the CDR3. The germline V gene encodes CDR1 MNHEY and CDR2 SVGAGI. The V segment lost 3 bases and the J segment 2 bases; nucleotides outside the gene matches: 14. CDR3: CASSYPGQGSTSPYNEQFF. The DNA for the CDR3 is TGTGCCAGCAGTTATCCGGGACAGGGATCGACTAGCCCCTACAATGAGCAGTTCTTC.

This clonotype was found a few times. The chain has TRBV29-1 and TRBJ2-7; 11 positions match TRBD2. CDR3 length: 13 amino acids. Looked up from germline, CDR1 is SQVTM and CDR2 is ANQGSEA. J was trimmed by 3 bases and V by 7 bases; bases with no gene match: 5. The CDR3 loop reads CSARTSGYYEQYF. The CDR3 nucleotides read TGCAGCGCAAGGACTAGCGGGTACTACGAGCAGTACTTC.

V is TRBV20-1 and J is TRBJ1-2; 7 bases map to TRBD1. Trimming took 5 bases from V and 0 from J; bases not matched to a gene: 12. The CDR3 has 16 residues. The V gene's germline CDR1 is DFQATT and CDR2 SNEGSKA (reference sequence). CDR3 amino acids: CSARPRQGPANYGYTF. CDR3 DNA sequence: TGCAGTGCTCGTCCCCGACAGGGTCCAGCTAACTATGGCTACACCTTC.

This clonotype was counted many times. CDR3 in DNA: TGTGCCAGCAGTTTAGCGGGCGGGAGGGCCTACCATGAGCAGTACTTC. Translated: CASSLAGGRAYHEQYF. V gene TRBV12-3 or TRBV12-4 combines with J gene TRBJ2-5; 9 nucleotides line up with TRBD2. This CDR3 has 16 residues. J gave up 11 bases and V 0 bases, and 13 bases lay outside the gene matches.

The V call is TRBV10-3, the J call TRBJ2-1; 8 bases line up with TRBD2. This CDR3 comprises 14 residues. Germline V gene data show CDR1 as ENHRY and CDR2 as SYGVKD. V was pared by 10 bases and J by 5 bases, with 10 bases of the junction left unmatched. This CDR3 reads CATGRGAQDNEQFF. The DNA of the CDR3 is TGTGCCACCGGGAGGGGGGCTCAGGACAATGAGCAGTTCTTC.